Listed here is a single T cell receptor (beta chain). Its target is unknown. These data come from a study of Ad26.COV2.S vaccination and SARS-CoV-2 variants. Study-wide context: Intramuscular Ad26.COV2.S at 5x10^10 or 1x10^11 viral particles.

Study results and caveats: In vaccinated individuals, spike-specific CD8+ and CD4+ T cell responses reportedly displayed substantial breadth.

Treatment specified: some 19 received Ad26.COV2.S at low or high dose, single or two shots; five or six received placebo; per-sample allocation not given. Day 63 after the first vaccine or placebo injection was the time point for sampling. Wuhan-strain spike was delivered by a replication-incompetent Ad26 vector. Sequencing used immunoSEQ multiplex PCR; TCRdb keeps in-frame clones, though not all of them. The sample lists 350,000 to 500,000 clones, around 90% seen once, with about 4.5% in the top ten. This TCR came from a person aged 18 to 65 who received the Ad26.COV2.S COVID-19 vaccine or a placebo. This material consisted of peripheral blood, taken in a trial of Ad26.COV2.S vaccine versus placebo.

Here the CDR3 DNA reads TGTGCCAGCAGAGACAGAACTAACTATGGCTACACCTTC. This codes for CASRDRTNYGYTF. This sequence joins TRBV28 and TRBJ1-2, with D tentatively TRBD1 (5 bases). Trimming removed 6 bases from V and 0 bases from J, with 8 bases in between. The CDR3 is made up of 13 amino acids. The V gene's germline CDR1 is MDHEN and CDR2 SYDVKM.